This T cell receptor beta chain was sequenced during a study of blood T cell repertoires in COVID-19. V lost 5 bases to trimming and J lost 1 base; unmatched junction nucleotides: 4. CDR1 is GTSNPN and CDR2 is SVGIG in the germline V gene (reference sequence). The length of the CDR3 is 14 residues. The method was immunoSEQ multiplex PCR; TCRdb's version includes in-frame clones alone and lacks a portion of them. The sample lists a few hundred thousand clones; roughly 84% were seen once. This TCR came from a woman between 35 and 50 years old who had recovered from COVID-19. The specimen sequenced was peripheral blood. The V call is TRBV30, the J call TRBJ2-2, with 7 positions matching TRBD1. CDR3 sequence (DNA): TGTGCCTGGCTGACAGGGTGGAACACCGGGGAGCTGTTTTTT. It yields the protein CAWLTGWNTGELFF.